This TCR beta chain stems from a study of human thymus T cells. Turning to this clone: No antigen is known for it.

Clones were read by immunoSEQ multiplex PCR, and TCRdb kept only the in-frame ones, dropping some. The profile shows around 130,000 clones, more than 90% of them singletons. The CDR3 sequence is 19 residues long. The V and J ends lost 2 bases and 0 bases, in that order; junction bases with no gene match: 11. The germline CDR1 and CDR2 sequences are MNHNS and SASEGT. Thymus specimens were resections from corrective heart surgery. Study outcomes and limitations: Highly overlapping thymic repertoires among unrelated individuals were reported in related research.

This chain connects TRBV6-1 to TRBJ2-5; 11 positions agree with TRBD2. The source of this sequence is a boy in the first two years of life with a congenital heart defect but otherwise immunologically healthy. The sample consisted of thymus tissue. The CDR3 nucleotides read TGTGCCAGCAGTGAAATGAACCATCTAGCGGGGGGCCACCAAGAGACCCAGTACTTC. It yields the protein CASSEMNHLAGGHQETQYF.